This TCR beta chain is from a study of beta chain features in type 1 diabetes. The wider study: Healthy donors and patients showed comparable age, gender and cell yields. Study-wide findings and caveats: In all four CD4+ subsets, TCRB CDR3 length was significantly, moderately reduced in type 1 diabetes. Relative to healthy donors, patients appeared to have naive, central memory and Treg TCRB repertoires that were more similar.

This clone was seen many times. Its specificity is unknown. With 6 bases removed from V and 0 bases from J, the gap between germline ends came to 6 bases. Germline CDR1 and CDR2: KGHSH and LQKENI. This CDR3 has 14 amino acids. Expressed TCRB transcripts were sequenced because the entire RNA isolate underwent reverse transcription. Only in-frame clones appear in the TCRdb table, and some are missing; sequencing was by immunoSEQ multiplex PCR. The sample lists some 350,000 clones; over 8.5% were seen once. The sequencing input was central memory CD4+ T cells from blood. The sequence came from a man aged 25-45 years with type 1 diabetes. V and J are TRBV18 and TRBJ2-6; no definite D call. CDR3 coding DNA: TGTGCCAGCTCCAGTATCTCTGGGGCCAACGTCCTGACTTTC. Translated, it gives CASSSISGANVLTF.